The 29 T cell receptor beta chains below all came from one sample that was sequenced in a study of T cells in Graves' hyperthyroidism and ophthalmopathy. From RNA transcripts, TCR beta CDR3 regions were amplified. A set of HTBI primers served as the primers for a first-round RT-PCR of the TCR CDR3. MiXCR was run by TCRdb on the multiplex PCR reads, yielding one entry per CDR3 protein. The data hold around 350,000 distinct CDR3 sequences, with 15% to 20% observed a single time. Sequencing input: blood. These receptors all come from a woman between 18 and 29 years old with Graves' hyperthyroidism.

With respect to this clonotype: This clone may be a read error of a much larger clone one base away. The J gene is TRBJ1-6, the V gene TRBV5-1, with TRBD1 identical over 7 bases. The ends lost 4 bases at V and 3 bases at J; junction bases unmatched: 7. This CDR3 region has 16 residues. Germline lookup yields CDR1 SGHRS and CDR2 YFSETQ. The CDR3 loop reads CASSVRQGNYNSPLHF. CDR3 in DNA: TGCGCCAGCAGCGTCCGACAGGGAAACTATAATTCACCCCTCCACTTT.

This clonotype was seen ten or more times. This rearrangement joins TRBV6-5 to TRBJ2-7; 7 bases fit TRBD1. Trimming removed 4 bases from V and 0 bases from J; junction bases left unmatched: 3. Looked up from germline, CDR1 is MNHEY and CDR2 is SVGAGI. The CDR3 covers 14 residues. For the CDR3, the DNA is TGTGCCAGCAGTTCCCGGGACAGCTCCTACGAGCAGTACTTC. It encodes CASSSRDSSYEQYF.

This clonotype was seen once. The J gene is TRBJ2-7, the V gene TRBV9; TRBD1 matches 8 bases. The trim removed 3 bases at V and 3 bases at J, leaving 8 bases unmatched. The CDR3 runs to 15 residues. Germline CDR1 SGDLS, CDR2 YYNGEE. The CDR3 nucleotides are TGTGCCAGCAGCGCGTCCGGGACAGGACACTACGAGCAGTACTTC. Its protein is CASSASGTGHYEQYF.

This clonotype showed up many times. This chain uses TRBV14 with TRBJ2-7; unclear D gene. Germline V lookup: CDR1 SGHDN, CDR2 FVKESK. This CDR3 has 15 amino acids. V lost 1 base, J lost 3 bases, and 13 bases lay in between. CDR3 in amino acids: CASSQVSGSGYEQYF. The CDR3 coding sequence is TGTGCCAGCAGCCAAGTATCCGGGTCCGGCTACGAGCAGTACTTC.

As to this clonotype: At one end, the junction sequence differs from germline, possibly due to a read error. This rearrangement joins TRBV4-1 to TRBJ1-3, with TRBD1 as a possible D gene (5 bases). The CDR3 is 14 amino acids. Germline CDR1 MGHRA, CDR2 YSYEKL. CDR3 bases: TGCGCCAGCAGCCAAGAACACAGGCTAAACACCATGTATTTT. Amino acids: CASSQEHRLNTMYF.

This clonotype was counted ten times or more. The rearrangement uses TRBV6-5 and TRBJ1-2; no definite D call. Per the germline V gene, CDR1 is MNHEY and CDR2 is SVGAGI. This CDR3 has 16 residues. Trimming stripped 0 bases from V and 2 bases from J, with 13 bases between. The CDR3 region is CASSYSTVGSNYGYTF. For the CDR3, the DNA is TGTGCCAGCAGTTACTCTACAGTGGGCTCCAACTATGGCTACACCTTC.

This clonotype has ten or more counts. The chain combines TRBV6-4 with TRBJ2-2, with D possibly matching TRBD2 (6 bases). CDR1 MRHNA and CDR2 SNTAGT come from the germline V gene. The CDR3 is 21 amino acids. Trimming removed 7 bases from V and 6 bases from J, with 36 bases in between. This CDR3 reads CASTDVSRGLTAPNNAGELFF. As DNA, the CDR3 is TGTGCCAGCACGGATGTTAGTCGGGGGTTAACGGCTCCCAACAACGCCGGGGAGCTGTTTTTT.

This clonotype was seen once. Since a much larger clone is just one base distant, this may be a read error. DNA for the CDR3: TGTGCCTGCAGTTCAGGAGGGGAAGCACAGCCCCAGCATTTT. Its protein is CACSSGGEAQPQHF. V gene TRBV28 combines with J gene TRBJ1-5; tentatively, D is TRBD1 (5 bases). Germline CDR1 reads MDHEN; CDR2 reads SYDVKM. The CDR3 totals 14 residues.

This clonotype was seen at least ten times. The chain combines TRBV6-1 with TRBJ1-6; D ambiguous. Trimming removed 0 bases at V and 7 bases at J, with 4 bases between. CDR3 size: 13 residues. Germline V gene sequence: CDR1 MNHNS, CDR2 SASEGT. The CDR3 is CASSEAWNSPLHF. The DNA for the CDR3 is TGTGCCAGCAGTGAAGCTTGGAATTCACCCCTCCACTTT.

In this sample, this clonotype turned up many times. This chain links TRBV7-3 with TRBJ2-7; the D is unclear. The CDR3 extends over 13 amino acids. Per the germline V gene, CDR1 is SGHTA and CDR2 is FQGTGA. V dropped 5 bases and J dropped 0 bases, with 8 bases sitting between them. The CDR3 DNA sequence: TGTGCCAGCAGCGCTACATACTCCTACGAGCAGTACTTC. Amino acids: CASSATYSYEQYF.

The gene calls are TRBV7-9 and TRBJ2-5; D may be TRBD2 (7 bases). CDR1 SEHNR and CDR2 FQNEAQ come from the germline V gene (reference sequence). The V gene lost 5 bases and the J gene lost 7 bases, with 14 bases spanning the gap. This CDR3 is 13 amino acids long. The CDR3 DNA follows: TGTGCCAGCAGCGATAGAGGGGGGGGGACCCAGTACTTC. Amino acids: CASSDRGGGTQYF.

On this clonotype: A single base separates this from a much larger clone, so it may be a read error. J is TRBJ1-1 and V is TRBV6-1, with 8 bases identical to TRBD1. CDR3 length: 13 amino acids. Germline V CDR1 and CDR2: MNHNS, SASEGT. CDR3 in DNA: TGTGCCAGCAGTGGGGACAGGAACGCTGAAGTTTTCTTT. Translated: CASSGDRNAEVFF.

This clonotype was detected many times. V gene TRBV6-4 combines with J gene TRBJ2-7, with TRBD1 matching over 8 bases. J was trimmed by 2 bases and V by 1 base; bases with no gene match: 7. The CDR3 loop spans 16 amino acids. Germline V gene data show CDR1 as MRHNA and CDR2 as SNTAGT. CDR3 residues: CASSDYAATGAYEQYF. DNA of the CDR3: TGTGCCAGCAGTGACTATGCGGCGACAGGGGCCTACGAGCAGTACTTC.

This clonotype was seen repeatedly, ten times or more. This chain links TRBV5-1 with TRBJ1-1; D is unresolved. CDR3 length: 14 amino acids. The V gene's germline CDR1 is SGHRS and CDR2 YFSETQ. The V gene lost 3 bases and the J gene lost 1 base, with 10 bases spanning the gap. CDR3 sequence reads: CASSYGRSNTEAFF. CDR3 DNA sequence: TGCGCCAGCAGCTATGGCAGGTCGAACACTGAAGCTTTCTTT.

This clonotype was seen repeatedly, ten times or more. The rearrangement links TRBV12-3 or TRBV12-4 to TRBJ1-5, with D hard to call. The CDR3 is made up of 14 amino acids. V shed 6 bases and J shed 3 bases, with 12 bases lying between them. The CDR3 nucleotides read TGTGCCAGCAGATCCCCCCGTACCAATCAGCCCCAGCATTTT. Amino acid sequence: CASRSPRTNQPQHF.

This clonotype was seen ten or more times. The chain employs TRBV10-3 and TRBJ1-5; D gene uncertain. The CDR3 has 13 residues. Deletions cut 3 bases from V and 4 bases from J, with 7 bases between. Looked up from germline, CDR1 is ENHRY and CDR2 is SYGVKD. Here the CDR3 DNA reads TGTGCCATCAGTGAAGCAGGAAATCAGCCCCAGCATTTT. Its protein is CAISEAGNQPQHF.

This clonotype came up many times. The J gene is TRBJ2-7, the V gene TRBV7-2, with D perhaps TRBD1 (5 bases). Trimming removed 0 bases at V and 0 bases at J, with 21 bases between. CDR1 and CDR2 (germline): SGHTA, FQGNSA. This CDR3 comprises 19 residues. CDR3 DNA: TGTGCCAGCAGCTTAGCCACGGAGAGCCACAGGCTCCGCTCCTACGAGCAGTACTTC. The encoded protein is CASSLATESHRLRSYEQYF. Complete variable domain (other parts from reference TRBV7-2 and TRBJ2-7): GAGVSQSPSNKVTEKGKDVELRCDPISGHTALYWYRQSLGQGLEFLIYFQGNSAPDKSGLPSDRFSAERTGGSVSTLTIQRTQQEDSAVYLCASSLATESHRLRSYEQYFGPGTRLTVT.

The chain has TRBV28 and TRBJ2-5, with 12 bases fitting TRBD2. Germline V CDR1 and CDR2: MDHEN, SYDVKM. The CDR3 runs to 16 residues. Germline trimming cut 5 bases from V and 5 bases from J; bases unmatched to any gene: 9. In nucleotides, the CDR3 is TGTGCCAGCAGTCCATGGACTAGCGGGGCCGGGGAGACCCAGTACTTC. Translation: CASSPWTSGAGETQYF.

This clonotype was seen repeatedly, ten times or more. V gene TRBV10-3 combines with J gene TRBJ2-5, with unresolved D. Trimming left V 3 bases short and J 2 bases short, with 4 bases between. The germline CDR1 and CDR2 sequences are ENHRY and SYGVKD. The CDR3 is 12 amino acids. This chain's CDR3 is CAISERQETQYF. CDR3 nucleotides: TGTGCCATCAGTGAAAGGCAAGAGACCCAGTACTTC.

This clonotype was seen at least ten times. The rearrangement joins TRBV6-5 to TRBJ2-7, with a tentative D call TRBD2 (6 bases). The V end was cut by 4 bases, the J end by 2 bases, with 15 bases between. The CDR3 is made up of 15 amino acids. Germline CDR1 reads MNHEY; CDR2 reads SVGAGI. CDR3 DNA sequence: TGTGCCAGCAGTTGGGGGTATAGGGAGGCCTACGAGCAGTACTTC. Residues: CASSWGYREAYEQYF.

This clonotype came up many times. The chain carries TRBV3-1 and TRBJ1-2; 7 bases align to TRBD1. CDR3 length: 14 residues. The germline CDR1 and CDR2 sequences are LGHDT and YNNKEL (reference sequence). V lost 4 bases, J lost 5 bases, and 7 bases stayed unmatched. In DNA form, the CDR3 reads TGTGCCAGCAGCCTAAACCCACAGGGGTATGGCTACACCTTC. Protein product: CASSLNPQGYGYTF. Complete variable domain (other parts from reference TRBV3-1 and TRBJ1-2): DTAVSQTPKYLVTQMGNDKSIKCEQNLGHDTMYWYKQDSKKFLKIMFSYNNKELIINETVPNRFSPKSPDKAHLNLHINSLELGDSAVYFCASSLNPQGYGYTFGSGTRLTVV.

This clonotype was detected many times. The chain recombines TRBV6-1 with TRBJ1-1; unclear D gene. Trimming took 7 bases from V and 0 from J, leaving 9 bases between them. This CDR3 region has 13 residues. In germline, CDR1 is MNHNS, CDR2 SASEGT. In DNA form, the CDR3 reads TGTGCCAGCACCGGATTTTTGAACACTGAAGCTTTCTTT. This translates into CASTGFLNTEAFF.

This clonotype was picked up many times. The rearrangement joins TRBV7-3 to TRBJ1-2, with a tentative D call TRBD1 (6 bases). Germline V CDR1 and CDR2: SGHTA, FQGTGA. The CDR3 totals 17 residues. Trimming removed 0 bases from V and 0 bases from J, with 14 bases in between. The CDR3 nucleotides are TGTGCCAGCAGCTTAACTGGCAGGGGAGCCTCTAACTATGGCTACACCTTC. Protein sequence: CASSLTGRGASNYGYTF.

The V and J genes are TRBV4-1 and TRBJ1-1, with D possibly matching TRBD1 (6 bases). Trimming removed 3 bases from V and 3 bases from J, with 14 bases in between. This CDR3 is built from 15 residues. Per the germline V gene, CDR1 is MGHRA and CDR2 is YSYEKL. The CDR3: CASSHVGRTDTEAFF. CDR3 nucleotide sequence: TGCGCCAGCAGCCATGTGGGGAGGACAGACACTGAAGCTTTCTTT.

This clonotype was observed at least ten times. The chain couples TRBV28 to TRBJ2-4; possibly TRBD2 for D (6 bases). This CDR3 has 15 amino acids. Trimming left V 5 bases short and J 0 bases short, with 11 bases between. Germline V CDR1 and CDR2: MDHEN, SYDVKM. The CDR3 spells CASSDGGLAKNIQYF. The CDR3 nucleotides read TGTGCCAGCAGTGACGGGGGATTAGCCAAAAACATTCAGTACTTC.

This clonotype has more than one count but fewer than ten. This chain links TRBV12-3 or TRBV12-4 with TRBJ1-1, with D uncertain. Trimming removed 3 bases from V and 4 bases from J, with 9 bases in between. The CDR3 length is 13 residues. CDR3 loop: CASSFMGSTEAFF. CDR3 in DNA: TGTGCCAGCAGTTTCATGGGGAGCACTGAAGCTTTCTTT.

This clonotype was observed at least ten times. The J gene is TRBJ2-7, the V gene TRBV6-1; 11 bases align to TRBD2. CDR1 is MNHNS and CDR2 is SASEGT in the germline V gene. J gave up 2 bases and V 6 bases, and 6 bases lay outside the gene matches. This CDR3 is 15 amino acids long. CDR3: CASRKTSGAAYEQYF. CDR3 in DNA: TGTGCCAGCAGGAAGACTAGCGGGGCCGCCTACGAGCAGTACTTC.

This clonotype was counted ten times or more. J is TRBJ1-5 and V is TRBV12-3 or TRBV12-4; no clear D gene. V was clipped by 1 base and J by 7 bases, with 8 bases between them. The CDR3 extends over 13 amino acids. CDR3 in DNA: TGTGCCAGCAGTTTAGAGGGTAAGCAGCCCCAGCATTTT. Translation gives CASSLEGKQPQHF.

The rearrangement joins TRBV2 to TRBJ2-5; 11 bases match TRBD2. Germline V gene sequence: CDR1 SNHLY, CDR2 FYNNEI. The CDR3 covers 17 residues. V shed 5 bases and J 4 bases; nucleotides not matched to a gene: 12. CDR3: CASSREQLAGDGETQYF. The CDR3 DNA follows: TGTGCCAGCAGTCGGGAACAACTAGCGGGAGATGGAGAGACCCAGTACTTC.